Shown below are 4 T cell receptor beta chains from a single sample sequenced in a study of spatial heterogeneity in lung cancer. TCRdb itself ran the 5' RACE reads through MiXCR, one entry per CDR3 protein. The sample lists tens of thousands of distinct CDR3 sequences, more than 6.5% occurring once. Time point described: sample taken at primary tumor resection. Whole RNA came from tumor, nontumor lung or frozen PBMC and was sequenced without being sorted. Sequences were derived from PBMCs, sampled at surgery. The receptors stem from a female donor with early-stage non-small cell lung cancer.

This clonotype was observed a handful of times. The chain uses TRBV6-1 and TRBJ2-1, with D uncertain. This CDR3 has 15 amino acids. Deletions cut 4 bases from V and 1 base from J, with 11 bases between. Germline loops: CDR1 MNHNS, CDR2 SASEGT. CDR3 nucleotide sequence: TGTGCCAGCAGTGCAAGCCCTGTATCCTACAATGAGCAGTTCTTC. Protein product: CASSASPVSYNEQFF.

This clonotype was detected ten times or more. The chain combines TRBV9 with TRBJ1-2; D gene uncertain. V was cut by 0 bases and J by 3 bases, with 12 bases left in between. This CDR3 is built from 15 residues. Germline lookup yields CDR1 SGDLS and CDR2 YYNGEE. The CDR3 here is CASSVEAYPDYGYTF. For the CDR3, the DNA is TGTGCCAGCAGCGTAGAGGCATACCCGGACTATGGCTACACCTTC. Drawing the rest from reference TRBV9 and TRBJ1-2, the complete variable domain is DSGVTQTPKHLITATGQRVTLRCSPRSGDLSVYWYQQSLDQGLQFLIQYYNGEERAKGNILERFSAQQFPDLHSELNLSSLELGDSALYFCASSVEAYPDYGYTFGSGTRLTVV.

This clonotype showed up many times. This chain joins TRBV20-1 and TRBJ2-2, with D unclear. With 5 bases removed from V and 2 bases from J, the gap between germline ends came to 12 bases. This CDR3 has 14 residues. CDR1 and CDR2 (germline): DFQATT, SNEGSKA (reference sequence). CDR3 nucleotide sequence: TGCAGTGCTCCCCTAAGGGCCAACACCGGGGAGCTGTTTTTT. This gives the protein CSAPLRANTGELFF.

The V call is TRBV11-2, the J call TRBJ1-2; D is uncertain. Trimming stripped 7 bases from V and 0 bases from J, with 15 bases between. The CDR3 has 15 residues. The germline V gene has CDR1 SGHAT and CDR2 FQNNGV. CDR3 nucleotides: TGTGCCAGCACCCCCGGCAGCCGTCCTAACTATGGCTACACCTTC. This encodes CASTPGSRPNYGYTF.